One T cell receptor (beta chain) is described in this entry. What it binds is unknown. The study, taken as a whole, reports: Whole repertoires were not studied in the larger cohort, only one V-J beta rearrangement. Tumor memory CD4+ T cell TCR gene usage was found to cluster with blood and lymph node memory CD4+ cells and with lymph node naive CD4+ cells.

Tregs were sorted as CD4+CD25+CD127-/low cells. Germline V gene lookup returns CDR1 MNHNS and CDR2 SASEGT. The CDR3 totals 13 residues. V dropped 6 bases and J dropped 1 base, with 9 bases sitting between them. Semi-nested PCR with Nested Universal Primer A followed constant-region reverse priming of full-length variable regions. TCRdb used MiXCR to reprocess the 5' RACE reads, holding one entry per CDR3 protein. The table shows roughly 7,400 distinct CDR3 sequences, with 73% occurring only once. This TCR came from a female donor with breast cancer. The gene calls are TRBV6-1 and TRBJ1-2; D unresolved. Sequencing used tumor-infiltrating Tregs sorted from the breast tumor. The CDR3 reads CASRATGNYGYTF. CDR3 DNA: TGTGCCAGCAGGGCGACGGGTAACTATGGCTACACCTTC.